These 31 T cell receptor beta chains originate from one sample sequenced in a study of blood T cell repertoires in COVID-19. Here immunoSEQ multiplex PCR was the method, and the copy in TCRdb shows in-frame clones only, minus some. The sample records about 150,000 clones, about four fifths being singletons. Sequenced sample: peripheral blood. The receptor source for this set is a man in his 70s with acute or convalescent COVID-19.

The rearrangement links TRBV11-2 to TRBJ1-2; D call uncertain. Germline-derived CDR1 and CDR2 are SGHAT and FQNNGV. V lost 1 base and J 5 bases, leaving 5 bases between the germline ends. This CDR3 contains 12 residues. In DNA form, the CDR3 reads TGTGCCAGCAGCTTAGGAGAGTATGGCTACACCTTC. Translated, it gives CASSLGEYGYTF.

V usage is TRBV18 and J usage is TRBJ1-2; possibly TRBD1 for D (5 bases). This CDR3 region has 15 residues. Germline CDR1 KGHSH, CDR2 LQKENI. Trimming pared 0 bases from V and 6 bases from J, leaving 14 bases between. The CDR3 spells CASSPPQGTANGYTF. The CDR3, as DNA: TGTGCCAGCTCACCACCTCAGGGAACAGCTAATGGCTACACCTTC.

The chain couples TRBV19 to TRBJ2-5, with D possibly TRBD2 on 6 matching bases. The CDR3 is 15 residues long. V was cut by 3 bases and J by 2 bases, with 13 bases left in between. CDR1 is LNHDA and CDR2 is SQIVND in the germline V gene (reference sequence). Written as DNA, the CDR3 is TGTGCCAGTAGTATGGCGGGAACCCGTCAAGAGACCCAGTACTTC. Translation: CASSMAGTRQETQYF.

CDR3 sequence: CASSLNGANRGAFF. CDR3 coding DNA: TGTGCCAGCAGCTTAAATGGGGCGAATCGGGGGGCTTTCTTT. The chain links TRBV7-9 to TRBJ1-1; TRBD1 is a possible D gene (5 bases). Deletions cut 2 bases from V and 11 bases from J, with 18 bases between. CDR3 length: 14 residues. Germline loops: CDR1 SEHNR, CDR2 FQNEAQ (reference sequence).

The CDR3 loop is CASSLGGRAETQYF. In DNA, the CDR3 is TGTGCCAGCAGCTTAGGCGGCAGGGCTGAGACCCAGTACTTC. The V and J genes are TRBV7-9 and TRBJ2-5, with a tentative D call TRBD1 (5 bases). CDR1 and CDR2 from the germline V gene are SEHNR and FQNEAQ (reference sequence). V was pared by 1 base and J by 5 bases, with 11 bases between. The CDR3 is 14 residues long. Drawing the rest from reference TRBV7-9 and TRBJ2-5, the complete variable domain is DTGVSQNPRHKITKRGQNVTFRCDPISEHNRLYWYRQTLGQGPEFLTYFQNEAQLEKSRLLSDRFSAERPKGSFSTLEIQRTEQGDSAMYLCASSLGGRAETQYFGPGTRLLVL.

The J gene is TRBJ1-2, the V gene TRBV28, with D maybe TRBD1 (5 bases). The V end lost 5 bases, the J end lost 4 bases, and 14 bases lay between the germline ends. Germline CDR1 reads MDHEN; CDR2 reads SYDVKM. The CDR3 contains 14 residues. CDR3 sequence (DNA): TGTGCCAGCAGTCTACTGACAGAAGCCTATGGCTACACCTTC. Translated: CASSLLTEAYGYTF.

The chain carries TRBV5-1 and TRBJ1-5, with D perhaps matching TRBD1 (6 bases). The V gene's germline CDR1 is SGHRS and CDR2 YFSETQ. The CDR3 is 14 residues long. Trimming removed 0 bases from V and 5 bases from J, with 9 bases in between. The CDR3 is CASSLAGADQPQHF. The CDR3 region has the DNA TGCGCCAGCAGCTTGGCAGGGGCGGATCAGCCCCAGCATTTT.

This clone came up many times. The chain joins TRBV28 to TRBJ2-2; TRBD2 aligns across 10 bases. Germline V gene sequence: CDR1 MDHEN, CDR2 SYDVKM. The CDR3 is made up of 17 amino acids. V lost 4 bases and J lost 2; bases outside the gene matches: 7. The CDR3 region has the DNA TGTGCCAGCAGTTCCCTCATAGCGGGGGGTAACACCGGGGAGCTGTTTTTT. Protein: CASSSLIAGGNTGELFF.

The count of this clone is one. The chain joins TRBV5-1 to TRBJ2-2; maybe TRBD2 (5 bases). This CDR3 contains 14 residues. Trimming removed 0 bases from V and 4 bases from J, with 7 bases in between. The germline CDR1 and CDR2 sequences are SGHRS and YFSETQ. CDR3 DNA sequence: TGCGCCAGCAGCTTGGCGGGATCCACCGGGGAGCTGTTTTTT. Translation gives CASSLAGSTGELFF.

The chain couples TRBV10-3 to TRBJ1-1; 8 bases match TRBD1. The CDR3 has 16 amino acids. Trimming at V came to 3 bases and at J to 3 bases, leaving 9 bases not matched to a gene. Germline-derived CDR1 and CDR2 are ENHRY and SYGVKD. Here the CDR3 reads CAISDAGGNSYTEAFF. The CDR3 bases are TGTGCCATCAGTGATGCAGGGGGCAACTCTTACACTGAAGCTTTCTTT.

V is TRBV7-9 and J is TRBJ1-3; no clear D. Between the trimmed V and J ends, which lost 5 bases and 0 bases, there was a span of 8 bases. Germline CDR1 reads SEHNR; CDR2 reads FQNEAQ (reference sequence). The CDR3 length is 14 residues. CDR3 loop: CASSPQSSGNTIYF. Written as DNA, the CDR3 is TGTGCCAGCAGCCCACAGAGCTCTGGAAACACCATATATTTT.

This chain joins TRBV7-3 and TRBJ2-5; 8 nucleotides agree with TRBD2. Germline assignment: CDR1 SGHTA and CDR2 FQGTGA. V shed 1 base and J 4 bases; nucleotides not matched to a gene: 5. This CDR3 has 15 residues. CDR3 sequence (DNA): TGTGCCAGCAGCTTAAACGCGGGGGGAAGAGAGACCCAGTACTTC. Amino acids: CASSLNAGGRETQYF.

The V gene is TRBV10-3, the J gene TRBJ1-6, with 11 bases that match TRBD1. The V and J ends lost 0 bases and 8 bases, in that order; junction bases with no gene match: 3. CDR1 ENHRY and CDR2 SYGVKD come from the germline V gene. This CDR3 is built from 16 residues. The CDR3 DNA follows: TGTGCCATCAGTGAGTCGGACAGGGGGCTTGATTCACCCCTCCACTTT. Amino acids: CAISESDRGLDSPLHF.

This chain uses TRBV7-2 with TRBJ1-1; possible D gene TRBD1, 5 bases. Germline CDR1 SGHTA, CDR2 FQGNSA. With 3 bases removed from V and 8 bases from J, the gap between germline ends came to 13 bases. The CDR3 covers 13 residues. CDR3 amino acids: CASSFDRQYEAFF. DNA of the CDR3: TGTGCCAGCAGCTTCGATCGACAGTACGAAGCTTTCTTT.

The rearrangement uses TRBV5-1 and TRBJ2-1, with 10 bases lining up with TRBD2. Germline V gene data show CDR1 as SGHRS and CDR2 as YFSETQ. V dropped 7 bases and J dropped 5; count of bases not matched to a gene: 6. The CDR3 has 14 amino acids. The CDR3 sequence: CASGTSGKHNEQFF. The CDR3 coding sequence is TGCGCCAGCGGAACTAGCGGGAAACACAATGAGCAGTTCTTC.

This chain uses TRBV27 with TRBJ2-2; TRBD2 agrees at 11 bases. Per the germline V gene, CDR1 is MNHEY and CDR2 is SMNVEV (reference sequence). Trimming took 4 bases from V and 1 from J; bases not matched to a gene: 2. The length of the CDR3 is 16 residues. In nucleotides, the CDR3 is TGTGCCAGCAGTTCGCTAGCGGGGGGGAACACCGGGGAGCTGTTTTTT. It is translated as CASSSLAGGNTGELFF.

This rearrangement joins TRBV11-2 to TRBJ2-4, with no clear D. The germline V and J ends were trimmed by 1 base and 0 bases, with 4 bases remaining between them. Germline values: CDR1 SGHAT, CDR2 FQNNGV. The CDR3 loop spans 14 amino acids. The CDR3 coding sequence is TGTGCCAGCAGCTTAGCACTAGCCAAAAACATTCAGTACTTC. Its protein is CASSLALAKNIQYF.

The chain combines TRBV5-5 with TRBJ1-6, with D maybe TRBD1 (6 bases). Trimming left V 0 bases short and J 7 bases short, with 11 bases between. Germline V gene lookup returns CDR1 SGHKS and CDR2 YYEKEE (reference sequence). This CDR3 spans 15 amino acids. CDR3 nucleotide sequence: TGTGCCAGCAGCTTGGGCCAGGGGATAAATTCACCCCTCCACTTT. Encoded protein: CASSLGQGINSPLHF. The complete variable domain, with remaining parts taken from reference TRBV5-5 and TRBJ1-6, reads DAGVTQSPTHLIKTRGQQVTLRCSPISGHKSVSWYQQVLGQGPQFIFQYYEKEERGRGNFPDRFSARQFPNYSSELNVNALLLGDSALYLCASSLGQGINSPLHFGNGTRLTVT.

The rearrangement joins TRBV19 to TRBJ1-4; D gene unclear. The CDR3 extends over 13 amino acids. V was shortened by 8 bases and J by 4 bases, with 11 bases between the two germline ends. The germline V gene encodes CDR1 LNHDA and CDR2 SQIVND (reference sequence). The CDR3 loop is CASEASGNEKLFF. CDR3 DNA: TGTGCCAGTGAGGCCAGCGGTAATGAAAAACTGTTTTTT.

In this sample, this clone turned up once. The chain uses TRBV4-1 and TRBJ2-5; TRBD2 is a possible D gene (6 bases). Germline V gives CDR1 MGHRA, CDR2 YSYEKL. The V gene lost 3 bases and the J gene lost 1 base, with 12 bases spanning the gap. The CDR3 runs 15 residues. CDR3 DNA sequence: TGCGCCAGCAGCCAGACACTAGCCGCCCAAGAGACCCAGTACTTC. As protein: CASSQTLAAQETQYF.

This chain joins TRBV18 and TRBJ1-1; TRBD1 might be the D (5 bases). Germline V lookup: CDR1 KGHSH, CDR2 LQKENI. This CDR3 has 14 residues. Trimming removed 6 bases at V and 6 bases at J, with 17 bases between. The CDR3 region is CASSQGLGPAEAFF. The CDR3 DNA sequence: TGTGCCAGCTCTCAAGGGCTGGGGCCAGCTGAAGCTTTCTTT. The full variable domain, with the rest looked up from reference TRBV18 and TRBJ1-1, is NAGVMQNPRHLVRRRGQEARLRCSPMKGHSHVYWYRQLPEEGLKFMVYLQKENIIDESGMPKERFSAEFPKEGPSILRIQQVVRGDSAAYFCASSQGLGPAEAFFGQGTRLTVV.

This clone has only a few counts. This rearrangement joins TRBV4-1 to TRBJ2-7; 10 positions match TRBD1. Germline CDR1 MGHRA, CDR2 YSYEKL. The CDR3 has 16 amino acids. Trimming removed 4 bases from V and 7 bases from J; junction bases left unmatched: 13. The CDR3 loop reads CASSPLTGTGVREQYF. CDR3 DNA: TGCGCCAGCAGCCCACTTACCGGGACAGGGGTACGTGAGCAGTACTTC.

The chain has TRBV7-8 and TRBJ2-7; a weak D match, TRBD2 (5 bases). Germline CDR1 reads SGHVS; CDR2 reads FQNEAQ. There are 15 residues in the CDR3. V lost 4 bases to trimming and J lost 4 bases, with 17 bases between them. The CDR3 reads CASSSPDGNGYEQYF. CDR3 coding DNA: TGTGCCAGCAGCTCCCCCGACGGGAATGGGTACGAGCAGTACTTC.

This clone has just a few counts. The V call is TRBV19, the J call TRBJ2-1; TRBD2 aligns across 8 bases. The germline CDR1 and CDR2 sequences are LNHDA and SQIVND (reference sequence). This CDR3 contains 12 residues. V shed 8 bases and J 10 bases; nucleotides not matched to a gene: 7. CDR3 nucleotides: TGTGCCAGTGGCGGGGGGTTCAAAGAGCAGTTCTTC. Protein sequence: CASGGGFKEQFF. Variable domain in full (rest from reference TRBV19 and TRBJ2-1): DGGITQSPKYLFRKEGQNVTLSCEQNLNHDAMYWYRQDPGQGLRLIYYSQIVNDFQKGDIAEGYSVSREKKESFPLTVTSAQKNPTAFYLCASGGGFKEQFFGPGTRLTVL.

This chain uses TRBV10-2 with TRBJ2-2; 9 bases match TRBD1. V dropped 3 bases and J dropped 3; count of bases not matched to a gene: 5. There are 16 residues in the CDR3. CDR1 WSHSY and CDR2 SAAADI come from the germline V gene. The CDR3 region is CASSDTGTGHTGELFF. CDR3 nucleotide sequence: TGCGCCAGCAGTGATACCGGGACAGGGCACACCGGGGAGCTGTTTTTT.

The CDR3 sequence: CASSLQGSDEKLFF. CDR3 nucleotide sequence: TGCGCCAGCAGCTTGCAGGGCTCCGATGAAAAACTGTTTTTT. V usage is TRBV5-1 and J usage is TRBJ1-4; weak D call: TRBD1 (5 bases). The CDR3 spans 14 residues. V dropped 1 base and J dropped 6 bases, with 10 bases sitting between them. Germline-derived CDR1 and CDR2 are SGHRS and YFSETQ.

This clone is a singleton in its sample. The chain recombines TRBV29-1 with TRBJ2-5, with D maybe TRBD2 (5 bases). This CDR3 is built from 15 residues. Trimming cost V 4 bases and J 4 bases, with 19 bases left between them. Germline lookup yields CDR1 SQVTM and CDR2 ANQGSEA. CDR3 nucleotide sequence: TGCAGCGTTGTAAGAGGGCAGGCGGGCGGAGAGACCCAGTACTTC. Translation: CSVVRGQAGGETQYF. The whole variable domain, remainder taken from reference TRBV29-1 and TRBJ2-5, is SAVISQKPSRDICQRGTSLTIQCQVDSQVTMMFWYRQQPGQSLTLIATANQGSEATYESGFVIDKFPISRPNLTFSTLTVSNMSPEDSSIYLCSVVRGQAGGETQYFGPGTRLLVL.

CDR3 region: CASSPPAGENTEAFF. The CDR3 DNA is TGCGCCAGCAGCCCCCCCGCAGGGGAGAACACTGAAGCTTTCTTT. V gene TRBV5-1 combines with J gene TRBJ1-1; D perhaps matches TRBD1 (6 bases). Germline CDR1 is SGHRS and CDR2 is YFSETQ. CDR3 length: 15 residues. The germline V and J ends were trimmed by 4 bases and 1 base, with 14 bases remaining between them.

Comments on this clone: A far larger clone differs by one base, so this is likely a read error. V gene TRBV7-3 combines with J gene TRBJ1-6, with D possibly matching TRBD1 (6 bases). The ends were cut back, 5 bases at V and 4 bases at J, with 9 bases in the middle. Per germline, CDR1 SGHTA and CDR2 FQGTGA. The CDR3 has 14 residues. The CDR3 coding sequence is TGTGCCAGCAGCCTGGACAGTTATAATTCACCCCTCCACTTT. Translation gives CASSLDSYNSPLHF.

The V call is TRBV12-3 or TRBV12-4, the J call TRBJ2-7; TRBD1 is a possible D gene (6 bases). Trimming left V 2 bases short and J 2 bases short, with 7 bases between. This CDR3 spans 13 amino acids. CDR3 residues: CASSLSGAYEQYF. In DNA, the CDR3 is TGTGCCAGCAGTTTATCAGGGGCCTACGAGCAGTACTTC.

The CDR3 region is CASSPTGTGGYGYGYTF. In nucleotides, the CDR3 is TGTGCCAGCAGTCCCACAGGGACAGGGGGCTATGGTTATGGCTACACCTTC. The V and J genes are TRBV27 and TRBJ1-2; 12 nucleotides agree with TRBD1. This CDR3 region has 17 residues. From germline, CDR1 is MNHEY and CDR2 SMNVEV (reference sequence). The V and J ends lost 5 bases and 5 bases, in that order; junction bases with no gene match: 12.